This TCR beta chain was captured by sequencing in a study of monozygotic twins with inflammatory bowel disease. This CDR3 comprises 15 residues. CDR1 is MNHEY and CDR2 is SMNVEV in the germline V gene (reference sequence). TCRdb re-called the 5' RACE reads and gives one entry per CDR3 protein, without DNA. Here the sample table reports more than 350,000 distinct CDR3 sequences. This TCR came from a human donor with ulcerative colitis or Crohn's disease, or a healthy co-twin of an affected twin (not recorded which). The V and J genes are TRBV27 and TRBJ1-2; TCRdb's D call of TRBD1 is untestable without DNA. The sample taken for sequencing was blood. CDR3 in amino acids: CASSFSHSLLGDYTF.